The next 5 T cell receptor beta chains were all read from a single sample in a study of human T cells and chemical hapten exposure. TCRdb passed the RACE reads through MiXCR, listing each CDR3 protein once. The profile covers fewer than 300,000 distinct CDR3 sequences, with 7.7% appearing a single time and about 1.2% taken by the ten largest. Time point noted: pre-sensitization, week 0. As for treatment: therapeutic diphenylcyclopropenone sensitization with weekly scalp DPC. The sample in question was whole blood, obtained in connection with sensitization to the hapten diphenylcyclopropenone (DPC). The source is a man younger than 35 with alopecia areata. Some clones in this sample may be carry-over from other donors' samples.

This clonotype was counted only a few times. V is TRBV6-5 and J is TRBJ1-6; 7 bases line up with TRBD1. V lost 4 bases to trimming and J lost 5 bases; unmatched junction nucleotides: 8. The germline gives CDR1 MNHEY, CDR2 SVGAGI. The CDR3 is 16 amino acids. CDR3 sequence (DNA): TGTGCCAGCAGTTCGATACCGGGACAGCATAATTCACCCCTCCACTTT. Translation: CASSSIPGQHNSPLHF.

V and J are TRBV7-2 and TRBJ2-5; D unclear. The CDR3 contains 12 residues. With 5 bases removed from V and 5 bases from J, the gap between germline ends came to 9 bases. Germline V CDR1 and CDR2: SGHTA, FQGNSA. CDR3 nucleotide sequence: TGTGCCAGCAGCCCCTTTTATGAGACCCAGTACTTC. It is translated as CASSPFYETQYF. Based on the CDR3 plus reference TRBV7-2 and TRBJ2-5, the full variable domain is GAGVSQSPSNKVTEKGKDVELRCDPISGHTALYWYRQSLGQGLEFLIYFQGNSAPDKSGLPSDRFSAERTGGSVSTLTIQRTQQEDSAVYLCASSPFYETQYFGPGTRLLVL.

In its sample, this clonotype was seen a few times. The chain recombines TRBV6-1 with TRBJ2-3, with D uncertain. Germline V gene lookup returns CDR1 MNHNS and CDR2 SASEGT. There are 16 residues in the CDR3. V gave up 8 bases and J gave up 0 bases, with 18 bases separating them. The CDR3, as DNA: TGTGCCAGCTCGAGAGTTGGGCTAACTAGCACAGATACGCAGTATTTT. This encodes CASSRVGLTSTDTQYF.

This clonotype was detected ten times or more. The chain has TRBV5-1 and TRBJ2-3, with D possibly matching TRBD2 (5 bases). Per germline, CDR1 SGHRS and CDR2 YFSETQ. V lost 0 bases and J 0 bases, leaving 14 bases between the germline ends. This CDR3 region has 17 residues. The chain's CDR3 is CASSLASGGPSTDTQYF. CDR3 sequence (DNA): TGCGCCAGCAGCTTGGCTTCTGGCGGGCCGAGCACAGATACGCAGTATTTT.

The rearrangement links TRBV5-1 to TRBJ1-6, with 7 bases matching TRBD1. The CDR3 runs 15 residues. CDR1 SGHRS and CDR2 YFSETQ come from the germline V gene. J gave up 5 bases and V 3 bases, and 5 bases lay outside the gene matches. The CDR3 DNA sequence: TGCGCCAGCAGCTACGGGACAGCGAATAATTCACCCCTCCACTTT. It translates to CASSYGTANNSPLHF.